This T cell receptor beta chain derives from a study of PD-L1 blockade in urothelial cancer. The assay was immunoSEQ multiplex PCR, and TCRdb's table has in-frame clones only and misses some. Among approximately 71,000 clones listed, 85% to 90% were seen once. Trimming removed 8 bases at V and 3 bases at J, with 12 bases between. Germline lookup yields CDR1 MDHEN and CDR2 SYDVKM. The CDR3 extends over 13 amino acids. The clonotype comes from a man between 60 and 75 years old with urothelial cancer. Sequencing was performed on PBMCs, taken around atezolizumab (anti-PD-L1) treatment. The gene calls are TRBV28 and TRBJ2-3; D is perhaps TRBD1 (5 bases). CDR3 amino acids: CASVTVGTDTQYF. Here the CDR3 DNA reads TGTGCCAGCGTGACAGTGGGGACAGATACGCAGTATTTT.